Listed here is a single TCR beta chain. The antigen is not known. The data stem from a study of CD8 T cells in ankylosing spondylitis. The CDR3 has 15 amino acids. From germline, CDR1 is DFQATT and CDR2 SNEGSKA (reference sequence). V dropped 0 bases and J dropped 0 bases, with 9 bases sitting between them. Study findings and constraints: Made up of about eight highly homologous variants, a TCR beta motif appeared characteristic of ankylosing spondylitis blood.

Quantitative 5'-RACE with molecular barcodes generated TCR beta libraries. MiXCR, applied by TCRdb to the 5' RACE reads, yields one record per CDR3 protein. The repertoire consists of some 400,000 distinct CDR3 sequences, with around 20% occurring once and the leading ten covering 15% to 20%. The V call is TRBV20-1, the J call TRBJ2-1; D unclear. This clonotype was obtained from a male donor with ankylosing spondylitis. Sequenced sample: blood, either unsorted or a sorted T cell fraction (not recorded which). The CDR3 DNA is TGCAGTGCTAGAGATAGGGCGAGCTCCTACAATGAGCAGTTCTTC. It encodes CSARDRASSYNEQFF.